This is a list of T cell receptor beta chains from one sample in a study of shared clonotypes between healthy human individuals. Only in-frame clones appear in the TCRdb table, and some are missing; sequencing was by immunoSEQ multiplex PCR. The repertoire holds about 1.5 million clones, with approximately 98% as singletons. Sequences were obtained from naive CD4+ T cells sorted from blood. The receptors were sampled from a man under 40 in good health. CDR3s include the opening cysteine and the closing phenylalanine or tryptophan. D genes are given only for firm matches. The listing skips clone size in some rows; elsewhere it reads once, few, many or a size class.

j_gene,v_gene,d_gene,abundance,CDR3nt,CDR3aa
TRBJ2-1,TRBV29-1,TRBD1,NA,TGCAGCGCTGAACAGGGGATCAATTTCAATGAGCAGTTCTTC,CSAEQGINFNEQFF
TRBJ2-7,TRBV7-2,NA,NA,TGTGCCAGCAGCCCACAGAAACAGGACCCGCAGTACTTC,CASSPQKQDPQYF
TRBJ1-1,TRBV19,NA,NA,TGTGCCAGTAGTGCTCTTTGGGACACTGAAGCTTTCTTT,CASSALWDTEAFF
TRBJ1-3,TRBV5-1,NA,NA,TGCGCCAGCAGCAGCGGGGTCCCCTCTGGAAACACCATATATTTT,CASSSGVPSGNTIYF
TRBJ2-1,TRBV2,NA,NA,TGTGCCAGCAACCAAGGGGGTACCCTCTACAATGAGCAGTTCTTC,CASNQGGTLYNEQFF
TRBJ1-4,TRBV6-6,NA,NA,TGTGCCAGCAGTTACGGAGTGACAGGAGGACTGTTTTTT,CASSYGVTGGLFF
TRBJ2-2,TRBV5-4,TRBD1,NA,TGTGCCAGCAGCTCCGGGACAGGGCCCACCGGGGAGCTGTTTTTT,CASSSGTGPTGELFF
TRBJ1-2,TRBV2,NA,NA,TGTGCCAGCAGTGATGCGGGAGGGTGGGTTGGCTACACCTTC,CASSDAGGWVGYTF
TRBJ2-7,TRBV4-1,TRBD2,NA,TGCGCCAGCAGCCAAGAGAGACTAGCGGGGAGCTCCTACGAGCAGTACTTC,CASSQERLAGSSYEQYF
TRBJ2-2,TRBV7-6,NA,NA,TGTGCCAGCGAGAGGGGGGCGGGAGCCACCGGGGAGCTGTTTTTT,CASERGAGATGELFF
TRBJ2-3,TRBV30,NA,NA,TGTGCCGGGTCTAGGACAGATACGCAGTATTTT,CAGSRTDTQYF
TRBJ1-1,TRBV6-5,NA,NA,TGTGCCAGCCGGGAGGGGGACACTGAAGCTTTCTTT,CASREGDTEAFF
TRBJ2-7,TRBV6-6,TRBD1,NA,TGTGCCAGCAGGCAGGGGGCCTACGAGCAGTACTTC,CASRQGAYEQYF
TRBJ2-7,TRBV9,NA,NA,TGTGCCAGCAGCGTAGCTTCAGGGGGGTCCTACGAGCAGTACTTC,CASSVASGGSYEQYF
TRBJ2-1,TRBV10-2,TRBD2,NA,TGCGCCAGCAGTGAAGGTCTAGCGGGGACCAATGAGCAGTTCTTC,CASSEGLAGTNEQFF
TRBJ2-5,TRBV7-4,NA,NA,TGTGCCAGCAGACGACAGCCCGAAGAGACCCAGTACTTC,CASRRQPEETQYF
TRBJ1-1,TRBV28,NA,NA,TGTGCCAGCACCCCCTCTGGGAACACTGAAGCTTTCTTT,CASTPSGNTEAFF
TRBJ2-1,TRBV21-1,NA,NA,TGTGCCAGCAGCAAAGAGGATGGCGGGATCACCTACAATGAGCAGTTCTTC,CASSKEDGGITYNEQFF
TRBJ2-5,TRBV30,TRBD1,NA,TGTGCCTGGAGTTGGACAGGTGGGTCGGAGACCCAGTACTTC,CAWSWTGGSETQYF
TRBJ1-2,TRBV29-1,NA,NA,TGCAGCGTGGGTAACTTGGGGGCAAACTATGGCTACACCTTC,CSVGNLGANYGYTF
TRBJ2-3,TRBV28,NA,NA,TGTGCCAGCACCTCACTAGTAAGATACACAGATACGCAGTATTTT,CASTSLVRYTDTQYF
TRBJ2-5,TRBV10-1,TRBD2,NA,TGCGCCAGCAGTGAAGGCGGGAGGCAACAAGAGACCCAGTACTTC,CASSEGGRQQETQYF
TRBJ2-7,TRBV7-2,TRBD1,NA,TGTGCCAGCAGCTTAATGTGTGCTGGGACAGAGCCCCCAGAGCAGTACTTC,CASSLMCAGTEPPEQYF
TRBJ2-1,TRBV7-2,NA,once,TGTGCCAGCAGCCACCCTACGCGGGATAAGACCTACAATGAGCAGTTCTTC,CASSHPTRDKTYNEQFF
TRBJ2-7,TRBV15,NA,NA,TGTGCCACCAGCAAAGGGTTCGAGCAGTACTTC,CATSKGFEQYF
TRBJ2-7,TRBV5-1,NA,NA,TGCGCCAGCAGCTCGCCAGGGGTCCACGAGCAGTACTTC,CASSSPGVHEQYF
TRBJ1-1,TRBV10-3,NA,NA,TGTGCCATCGGATCAGGGATTGCAAACACTGAAGCTTTCTTT,CAIGSGIANTEAFF
TRBJ2-1,TRBV5-1,NA,NA,TGCGCCAGCAGCCCCTTGGAGGGTTCCTACAATGAGCAGTTCTTC,CASSPLEGSYNEQFF
TRBJ2-1,TRBV29-1,TRBD1,NA,TGCAGCGCGGGACAGGGGGCAAATGAGCAGTTCTTC,CSAGQGANEQFF
TRBJ2-7,TRBV6-5,NA,once,TGTGCCAGTTGTAACCTGGGACGCGAGCAGTACTTC,CASCNLGREQYF
TRBJ2-5,TRBV6-1,TRBD1,NA,TGTGCCAGCAGTTGGACAGGGACAACAGAAGAGACCCAGTACTTC,CASSWTGTTEETQYF
TRBJ2-2,TRBV11-2,NA,NA,TGTGCCAGCAGCTTAAAGACCGGGGAGCTGTTTTTT,CASSLKTGELFF
TRBJ1-5,TRBV5-8,NA,NA,TGTGCCAGCAGCTTAGGGGGGTATAGCAATCAGCCCCAGCATTTT,CASSLGGYSNQPQHF
TRBJ2-7,TRBV5-1,NA,NA,TGCGCCAGCAGCTTCGGAGGGCTGGGAGACGAGCAGTACTTC,CASSFGGLGDEQYF
TRBJ1-2,TRBV28,TRBD1,NA,TGTGCCAGCAGTTCTTGGGACAGGGGCAACTATGGCTACACCTTC,CASSSWDRGNYGYTF
TRBJ1-5,TRBV29-1,TRBD1,NA,TGCAGCGTACAGGGGGCTAGCAATCAGCCCCAGCATTTT,CSVQGASNQPQHF
TRBJ2-5,TRBV9,NA,NA,TGTGCCAGCAGCCCCCACAGGGTCGGAGAGACCCAGTACTTC,CASSPHRVGETQYF
TRBJ2-3,TRBV6-1,TRBD2,NA,TGTGCCAGCAGATACAAAGCGGGACTCCAGTATTTT,CASRYKAGLQYF
TRBJ2-7,TRBV21-1,NA,NA,TGTGCCAGCAGCAAAGCTCGAAGCGGGAAAAGCTCCTACGAGCAGTACTTC,CASSKARSGKSSYEQYF
TRBJ2-5,TRBV7-2,NA,NA,TGTGCCAGCACCAATGGGGGACGAGAGACCCAGTACTTC,CASTNGGRETQYF
TRBJ2-3,TRBV5-4,NA,NA,TGTGCCAGCAGCTTTTCGACAGGAGATACGCAGTATTTT,CASSFSTGDTQYF
TRBJ1-4,TRBV18,TRBD1,NA,TGTGCCAGCTCACCAGAAGTTGGACAGGGATACGAAAAACTGTTTTTT,CASSPEVGQGYEKLFF
TRBJ1-1,TRBV9,TRBD1,NA,TGTGCCAGCAGCGCCCAGACAGGGAACTTGAACACTGAAGCTTTCTTT,CASSAQTGNLNTEAFF